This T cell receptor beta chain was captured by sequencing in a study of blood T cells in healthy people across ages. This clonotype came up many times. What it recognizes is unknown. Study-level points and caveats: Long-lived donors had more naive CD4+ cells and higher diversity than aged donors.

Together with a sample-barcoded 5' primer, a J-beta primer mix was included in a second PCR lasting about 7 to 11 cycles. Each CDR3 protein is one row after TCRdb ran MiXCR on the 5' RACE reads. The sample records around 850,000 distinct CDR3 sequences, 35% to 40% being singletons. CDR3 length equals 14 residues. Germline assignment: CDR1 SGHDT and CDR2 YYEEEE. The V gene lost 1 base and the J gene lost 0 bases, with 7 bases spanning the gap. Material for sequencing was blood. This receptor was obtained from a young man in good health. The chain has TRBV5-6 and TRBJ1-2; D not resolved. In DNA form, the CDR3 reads TGTGCCAGCAGCTTGCGTCCGGCTAACTATGGCTACACCTTC. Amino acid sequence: CASSLRPANYGYTF. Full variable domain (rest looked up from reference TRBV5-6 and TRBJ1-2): DAGVTQSPTHLIKTRGQQVTLRCSPKSGHDTVSWYQQALGQGPQFIFQYYEEEERQRGNFPDRFSGHQFPNYSSELNVNALLLGDSALYLCASSLRPANYGYTFGSGTRLTVV.